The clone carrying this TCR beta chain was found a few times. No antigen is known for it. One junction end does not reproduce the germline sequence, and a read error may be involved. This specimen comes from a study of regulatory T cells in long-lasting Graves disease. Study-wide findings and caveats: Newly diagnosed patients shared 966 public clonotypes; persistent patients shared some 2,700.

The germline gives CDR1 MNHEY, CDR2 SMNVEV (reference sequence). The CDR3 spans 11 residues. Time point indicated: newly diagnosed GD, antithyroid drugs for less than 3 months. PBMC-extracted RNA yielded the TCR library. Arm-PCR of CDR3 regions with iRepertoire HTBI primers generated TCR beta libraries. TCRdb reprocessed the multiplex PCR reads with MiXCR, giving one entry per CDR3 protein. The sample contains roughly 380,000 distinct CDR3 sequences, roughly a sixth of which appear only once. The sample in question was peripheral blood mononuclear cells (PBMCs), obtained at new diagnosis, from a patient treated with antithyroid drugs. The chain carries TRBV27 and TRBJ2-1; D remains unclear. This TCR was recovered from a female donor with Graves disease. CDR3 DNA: TGTGCCGTCCACTCTCACAATGAGCGGTTCTTC. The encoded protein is CAVHSHNERFF.